The 22 T cell receptor beta chains presented below share a single source sample, sequenced in a study of blood T cell repertoires in COVID-19. Assay: immunoSEQ multiplex PCR; the TCRdb copy retains only in-frame clones and omits some. The table records roughly 280,000 clones, approximately 86% of them present only once. The specimen was peripheral blood. These receptors all come from a man aged 40-50 years with active or convalescent COVID-19.

The chain combines TRBV11-2 with TRBJ1-3, with D unclear. Germline CDR1 SGHAT, CDR2 FQNNGV. Trimming removed 5 bases from V and 4 bases from J, with 6 bases in between. This CDR3 has 12 amino acids. CDR3 loop: CASSPTGNTIYF. In DNA form, the CDR3 reads TGTGCCAGCAGCCCTACCGGAAACACCATATATTTT.

This clone is a singleton in its sample. V is TRBV27 and J is TRBJ2-7; 13 nucleotides align to TRBD2. Germline V gene lookup returns CDR1 MNHEY and CDR2 SMNVEV (reference sequence). With V trimmed by 5 bases and J by 10 bases, 5 bases remained unmatched. This CDR3 has 13 amino acids. The CDR3 nucleotides are TGTGCCAGCAGTCCGGGACTAGCGGGAAACCAGTACTTC. Encoded protein: CASSPGLAGNQYF.

This clone was seen only once. The V gene is TRBV11-2, the J gene TRBJ2-7; TRBD2 is a possible D gene (6 bases). Germline CDR1 SGHAT, CDR2 FQNNGV. This CDR3 region has 15 residues. V dropped 3 bases and J dropped 5 bases, with 17 bases sitting between them. The CDR3 DNA reads TGTGCCAGCAGCTTCGTTCTAGGAGGGCCGGACGAGCAGTACTTC. Amino acids: CASSFVLGGPDEQYF.

V gene TRBV7-3 combines with J gene TRBJ1-1; D not resolved. V was shortened by 2 bases and J by 1 base, with 14 bases between the two germline ends. CDR3 length: 16 residues. In germline, CDR1 is SGHTA, CDR2 FQGTGA. The CDR3 DNA reads as TGTGCCAGCAGCTTACCCCTTGACACGAGGAACACTGAAGCTTTCTTT. Amino acid sequence: CASSLPLDTRNTEAFF.

In this sample, this clone turned up many times. The rearrangement links TRBV11-2 to TRBJ2-7; TRBD1 aligns across 10 bases. CDR1 SGHAT and CDR2 FQNNGV come from the germline V gene. With 1 base clipped from V and 5 bases from J, the junction kept 2 bases outside the gene matches. There are 14 residues in the CDR3. As DNA, the CDR3 is TGTGCCAGCAGCTTAGGGACAGGGGGTAACGAGCAGTACTTC. Translating it yields CASSLGTGGNEQYF.

This chain joins TRBV19 and TRBJ2-1, with 11 bases that match TRBD2. The CDR3 covers 16 residues. The germline V gene encodes CDR1 LNHDA and CDR2 SQIVND (reference sequence). The J segment lost 5 bases and the V segment lost 4 bases, leaving 7 bases of the junction unmatched. The CDR3 sequence is CASSTALAGGNNEQFF. CDR3 DNA: TGTGCCAGTAGTACCGCCCTAGCGGGAGGCAACAATGAGCAGTTCTTC.

V is TRBV6-5 and J is TRBJ1-1; perhaps TRBD1 as D (5 bases). The CDR3 covers 15 residues. V lost 7 bases, J lost 4 bases, and 19 bases lay in between. Germline V gene lookup returns CDR1 MNHEY and CDR2 SVGAGI. CDR3 amino acids: CASNINPFQGTEAFF. Written as DNA, the CDR3 is TGTGCCAGCAATATAAACCCCTTCCAGGGCACTGAAGCTTTCTTT.

The gene calls are TRBV4-1 and TRBJ2-3; weak D call: TRBD2 (6 bases). The CDR3 is 17 amino acids. CDR1 and CDR2 (germline): MGHRA, YSYEKL. Trimming took 0 bases from V and 0 from J, leaving 13 bases between them. CDR3 in DNA: TGCGCCAGCAGCCAAGAACCGGCAGGGACTAGCACAGATACGCAGTATTTT. It codes for CASSQEPAGTSTDTQYF.

The rearrangement joins TRBV6-5 to TRBJ1-5; D uncertain. This CDR3 has 13 amino acids. Germline assignment: CDR1 MNHEY and CDR2 SVGAGI. Between the trimmed V and J ends, which lost 6 bases and 4 bases, there was a span of 10 bases. In DNA form, the CDR3 reads TGTGCCAGCAGCCGCGGGGATAATCAGCCCCAGCATTTT. It encodes CASSRGDNQPQHF.

This clone came up many times. This chain uses TRBV28 with TRBJ2-7; 7 positions agree with TRBD1. J gave up 0 bases and V 11 bases, and 4 bases lay outside the gene matches. Germline CDR1 and CDR2: MDHEN and SYDVKM. The CDR3 extends over 12 amino acids. The chain's CDR3 is CAGGQSSYEQYF. CDR3 sequence (DNA): TGTGCCGGGGGACAGAGCTCCTACGAGCAGTACTTC.

The CDR3 bases are TGTGCCAGCAGCGGCGGGCTTAACACTGAAGCTTTCTTT. Translating it yields CASSGGLNTEAFF. This chain joins TRBV11-2 and TRBJ1-1, with D uncertain. Per the germline V gene, CDR1 is SGHAT and CDR2 is FQNNGV. The CDR3 totals 13 residues. V was cut by 5 bases and J by 2 bases, with 9 bases left in between.

This clone has just one count. The chain couples TRBV6-4 to TRBJ2-1; no clear D. V was trimmed by 0 bases and J by 5 bases, leaving 5 bases between them. The CDR3 covers 13 residues. Germline CDR1 and CDR2: MRHNA and SNTAGT. CDR3 coding DNA: TGTGCCAGCAGTGACTCAACAGACAATGAGCAGTTCTTC. Its translation: CASSDSTDNEQFF.

V is TRBV18 and J is TRBJ1-4, with 7 positions matching TRBD1. The CDR3 is made up of 16 amino acids. V trimming: 1 base; J trimming: 2 bases; junction bases outside the gene matches: 4. CDR1 and CDR2 from the germline V gene are KGHSH and LQKENI. As DNA, the CDR3 is TGTGCCAGCTCACCACAGGGGGCGACGACTAATGAAAAACTGTTTTTT. Protein sequence: CASSPQGATTNEKLFF.

CDR3: CASSEGQPYGYTF. The DNA of the CDR3 is TGTGCCAGCAGTGAGGGCCAGCCCTATGGCTACACCTTC. The J gene is TRBJ1-2, the V gene TRBV2; D remains unclear. The germline CDR1 and CDR2 sequences are SNHLY and FYNNEI. The CDR3 is 13 residues long. V lost 3 bases and J 4 bases, leaving 9 bases between the germline ends.

This sequence joins TRBV10-1 and TRBJ2-1, with D tentatively TRBD2 (5 bases). This CDR3 is built from 14 residues. V was clipped by 2 bases and J by 8 bases, with 13 bases between them. CDR1 WNHNN and CDR2 SYGVQD come from the germline V gene (reference sequence). CDR3: CASSEAIGVHEQFF. The CDR3 coding sequence is TGCGCCAGCAGTGAGGCAATCGGGGTGCATGAGCAGTTCTTC.

The chain uses TRBV27 and TRBJ2-7; D perhaps matches TRBD1 (5 bases). V shed 5 bases and J shed 5 bases, with 13 bases lying between them. CDR3 length: 13 residues. Looked up from germline, CDR1 is MNHEY and CDR2 is SMNVEV (reference sequence). CDR3 DNA: TGTGCCAGCAGTCTAACCCAGGGAAACGAGCAGTACTTC. Amino acids: CASSLTQGNEQYF.

About this clone: The junction differs from germline at one of its ends, possibly a read error. The rearrangement uses TRBV29-1 and TRBJ1-4; D may be TRBD1 (6 bases). CDR3 length: 15 residues. CDR1 is SQVTM and CDR2 is ANQGSEA in the germline V gene. CDR3 nucleotides: TGCAGCGTGGAAGGTCAGGGGAGAGGTGGTGAAAAACTGTTTTTT. Protein sequence: CSVEGQGRGGEKLFF.

The chain joins TRBV3-1 (or the pseudogene TRBV3-2) to TRBJ1-5; no clear D. The CDR3 contains 15 residues. Germline values: CDR1 LGHDT, CDR2 YNNKEL (reference sequence). V was pared by 0 bases and J by 0 bases, with 6 bases between. CDR3 protein: CASSQDYDSNQPQHF. The CDR3, as DNA: TGTGCCAGCAGCCAAGACTATGATAGCAATCAGCCCCAGCATTTT.

The table lists this clone with a count of one. The gene calls are TRBV15 and TRBJ2-2; maybe TRBD2 (5 bases). The germline V gene has CDR1 LNHNV and CDR2 YYDKDF (reference sequence). Trimming removed 3 bases at V and 1 base at J, with 12 bases between. CDR3 length: 16 residues. The CDR3 DNA reads TGTGCCACCAGCAGTTTCTGGAGCGGGAACACCGGGGAGCTGTTTTTT. Translated: CATSSFWSGNTGELFF.

This rearrangement joins TRBV10-3 to TRBJ2-2; 10 bases are shared with TRBD1. Germline CDR1 is ENHRY and CDR2 is SYGVKD. This CDR3 is built from 14 residues. J lost 5 bases, V lost 10 bases, and 7 bases had no gene match. CDR3 amino acids: CASFGTGVTGELFF. In DNA, the CDR3 is TGTGCCAGCTTCGGGACAGGGGTAACCGGGGAGCTGTTTTTT.

This clone came up a few times. The chain couples TRBV4-1 to TRBJ1-5; D is unresolved. The CDR3 is 15 amino acids. Germline lookup yields CDR1 MGHRA and CDR2 YSYEKL. Deletions cut 1 base from V and 1 base from J, with 8 bases between. The CDR3 nucleotides are TGCGCCAGCAGCCAAGTAGCGGACAGCAATCAGCCCCAGCATTTT. Its translation: CASSQVADSNQPQHF.

This chain uses TRBV18 with TRBJ2-7, with D uncertain. This CDR3 has 13 amino acids. Germline CDR1 KGHSH, CDR2 LQKENI. V lost 3 bases and J 3 bases, leaving 9 bases between the germline ends. CDR3 residues: CASSPTSNYEQYF. The CDR3 bases are TGTGCCAGCTCACCGACAAGTAACTACGAGCAGTACTTC.